The clone carrying this T cell receptor beta chain was found many times. The target antigen is unknown. This entry belongs to a study of T cells in Graves' hyperthyroidism and ophthalmopathy. Study-level information: Blood was drawn when the patient was first diagnosed and still untreated. Findings and limits, study-wide: Among clonotypes expanded in thyroid above 0.001, most were also found in blood.

This CDR3 has 15 amino acids. With V trimmed by 2 bases and J by 3 bases, 7 bases remained unmatched. Germline V gene lookup returns CDR1 MDHEN and CDR2 SYDVKM. Graves' hyperthyroidism qualified as stable when ophthalmopathy did not progress within 18 months. Thyroid ultrasound, orbital computed tomography, clinical symptoms, and serum thyroxine and TRAb underpinned diagnoses. RNA transcripts were the template for amplifying TCR beta CDR3 regions. TCR CDR3 underwent first-round RT-PCR with the HTBI primer set. MiXCR, applied by TCRdb to the multiplex PCR reads, yields one record per CDR3 protein. The sample lists some 300,000 distinct CDR3 sequences, roughly 15% occurring once.

The sequence was collected from a man aged 30 to 45 with Graves' hyperthyroidism. V and J are TRBV28 and TRBJ2-7; 7 bases match TRBD1. The sequencing input was blood. CDR3 residues: CASSLRDSSFYEQYF. Written as DNA, the CDR3 is TGTGCCAGCAGTTTACGGGACAGCTCCTTCTACGAGCAGTACTTC.